This TCR beta chain was sequenced for a study of T cell responses to AZD1222 COVID-19 vaccine (dated by TCRdb to 2020 to 2022). About the full investigation: TCR sequencing was performed for roughly 250 trial participants, of whom some 200 were given two doses of AZD1222 and some 26 were given two doses of MenACWY control vaccine. Trial participants were enrolled by age into 18-55, 56-69 and 70-plus year subgroups, with around 150, 28 and 57 TCR-sequenced participants respectively. Results and caveats for the whole study, not just this receptor: Participants were mostly white British, with more females than males. The authors suggested clonal diversity may have been underestimated. The whole spike protein was spanned by vaccine-associated CD4 TCRs, and dominant responses were seen in regions 160-218 and 743-854. Reportedly, almost half of the unique spike-specific TCRs recognized epitopes lying outside the regions that are mutated in the B.1.351 and B.1.1.7 variants. No day 14 peak-response samples were available, so repertoires were characterized only after the peak T cell response. The 56-69-year group was small, and its depth increase did not reach significance, likely because of low power. A significant rise in spike-specific TCR breadth and depth was observed after two AZD1222 doses relative to day 0 and relative to MenACWY recipients. Conclusions about previously exposed vaccinees are limited because only a handful of AZD1222 recipients were SARS-CoV-2 seropositive at baseline.

A word on this clone: The clone's antigen remains unknown. The record has no base qualities; no much larger clone is one base away.

From a lookup of the germline V gene, CDR1 and CDR2 are SGHTS and YDEGEE. The germline ends are 16 bases apart after V is trimmed by 4 bases and J by 5 bases. Including cysteine and phenylalanine, the CDR3 has 14 amino acids. The read is trimmed to its CDR3 DNA, 42 bases read in frame from base 1. The CDR3 regions of human TCRbeta chains were subjected to immunosequencing. As for the original processing: Repertoire TCRs were checked for matches against a reference library of SARS-CoV-2-specific TCRs that had been generated using the MIRA antigen-specificity platform. Breadth meant the fraction of unique TCRs that were SARS-CoV-2-associated, whereas depth meant the fraction of total T cells that were SARS-CoV-2-associated. Using the MIRA data, every spike-specific TCR was mapped to the spike region that the TCR reacted to and assigned to either a CD4 or a CD8 class. Log10-transformed breadth and depth values were compared by one-way ANOVA with Sidak's multiple comparisons tests. TCRdb stores this immuneACCESS table with in-frame sequences only. Part of the clones is absent; in the studies checked, under half of the shortfall reflects unresolved V genes, and no reason is known for the rest. The V and J calls and clone size were taken over from that table, and D and trimming were inferred from the DNA. The sample includes 100,000 or so clones, with about 88% observed a single time. The ten largest clones capture about 5.5% of the sample.

Taken with the paper, the label for time point translates to: about 28 days (+/-7) after the second vaccine dose. AZD1222 recipients with second doses at about 4 weeks or about 12 weeks were pooled, because spike-specific TCR depth and breadth did not differ between schedules. Vaccinee samples were obtained from the UK trials COV001 and COV002, which included a single-blind randomized controlled phase 2/3 trial of AZD1222 (ChAdOx1 nCoV-19) in healthy adults. For TCRbeta chain sequencing, PBMC samples were collected from trial participants at day 0 and at day 28 after the second dose. Sequencing was performed on peripheral blood, taken 28 days after the second AZD1222 dose. The chain is encoded by TRBV5-8 joined to TRBJ2-7, with the D gene tentatively TRBD1 or TRBD2, based on 5 matching bases in each. The receptor was isolated from an adult who received the AZD1222 COVID-19 vaccine. CDR3 loop: CASSAPWGSHEQYF. The DNA sequence is as follows: TGTGCCAGCAGCGCACCCTGGGGGTCCCACGAGCAGTACTTC. The full variable domain, completed from the reference TRBV5-8 and TRBJ2-7 proteins outside the CDR3, reads EAGVTQSPTHLIKTRGQQATLRCSPISGHTSVYWYQQALGLGLQFLLWYDEGEERNRGNFPPRFSGRQFPNYSSELNVNALELEDSALYLCASSAPWGSHEQYFGPGTRLTVT.